This is a list of T cell receptor beta chains from one sample in a study of cytomegalovirus exposure and HLA in healthy donors. Assay: immunoSEQ multiplex PCR; the TCRdb copy retains only in-frame clones and omits some. Recorded here are about 130,000 clones; the top ten clones represent about 1.7%. Material for sequencing was PBMCs. These receptors originate from a man younger than 30 in good health and CMV-seronegative. Each CDR3 is given with its conserved first and last residue. A D gene is named only where the DNA matches it firmly.

TRBD1 | TRBJ1-4 | 15 | TRBV27 | TGTGCCAGCAAGATAAACCGGGACAGGGCTGAAAAACTGTTTTTT | CASKINRDRAEKLFF
TRBD1 | TRBJ2-1 | 15 | TRBV7-8 | TGTGCCAGCAGCTTAAGGGGACAGGGTCTCAGAAGGCAGTTCTTC | CASSLRGQGLRRQFF
TRBD1 | TRBJ2-7 | 14 | TRBV6-5 | TGTGCCAGCAGTCCGACAGGGGTCCGGGGCGAGCAGTACTTC | CASSPTGVRGEQYF
. | TRBJ2-1 | 13 | TRBV10-3 | TGTGCGATTTCTGCCAGGAGGGACAATGAGCAGTTCTTC | CAISARRDNEQFF
TRBD2 | TRBJ2-1 | 16 | TRBV5-6 | TGTGCCAGCAGCTTGTACCGGACTAGCGCTGACAATGAGCAGTTCTTC | CASSLYRTSADNEQFF
. | TRBJ2-5 | 16 | TRBV7-9 | TGTGCCAGCAGCGGCCGGCCAGCGGTTCCGGAAGAGACCCAGTACTTC | CASSGRPAVPEETQYF
TRBD1 | TRBJ1-3 | 17 | TRBV4-2 | TGTGCCAGCAGCCAAGGCCTCACAGGGGTCTCTGGAAACACCATATATTTT | CASSQGLTGVSGNTIYF
. | TRBJ2-3 | 20 | TRBV4-1 | TGCGCCAGCAGCCAAGGGTCCGGGAGTAGTGTTTTTGCTGGGACAGATACGCAGTATTTT | CASSQGSGSSVFAGTDTQYF
. | TRBJ1-4 | 14 | TRBV5-6 | TGTGCCAGCAGCTTGCGAGGGAATAATGAAAAACTGTTTTTT | CASSLRGNNEKLFF
TRBD2 | TRBJ2-2 | 13 | TRBV28 | TGTGCCAGCACGCGGGGGGGTGGCGGGGAGCTGTTTTTT | CASTRGGGGELFF
. | TRBJ1-1 | 14 | TRBV15 | TGTGCCACCAGCAGAGATGCGACAGAAGTTGAAGCTTTCTTT | CATSRDATEVEAFF
TRBD2 | TRBJ2-1 | 16 | TRBV19 | TGTGCCAGTAGTATCCCCACTAGCGGGGTTTACCATGAGCAGTTCTTC | CASSIPTSGVYHEQFF
. | TRBJ2-4 | 17 | TRBV7-8 | TGTGCCAGCAGCTTAGGAGGCGGGCGGTTAGCCAAAAACATTCAGTACTTC | CASSLGGGRLAKNIQYF
. | TRBJ2-1 | 21 | TRBV5-1 | TGCGCCAGCAGCTACCTCCTAGACCAGCAGACTTCAATCTCCTCCTACAATGAGCAGTTCTTC | CASSYLLDQQTSISSYNEQFF
TRBD1 | TRBJ1-1 | 16 | TRBV10-3 | TGTGCCATCAGTGATGCGGACAGGAGAAACAACACTGAAGCTTTCTTT | CAISDADRRNNTEAFF
. | TRBJ2-3 | 17 | TRBV4-1 | TGCGCCAGCAGTGGAGAATTGACAGGTACTAGCACAGATACGCAGTATTTT | CASSGELTGTSTDTQYF
TRBD1 | TRBJ2-5 | 17 | TRBV27 | TGTGCCAGCAGTCCAAGGGGACAGCCCTACAAGAAAGAGACCCAGTACTTC | CASSPRGQPYKKETQYF
TRBD1 | TRBJ1-6 | 14 | TRBV19 | TGTGCCAGTAGTACGGGACAGAATAATTCACCCCTCCACTTT | CASSTGQNNSPLHF
. | TRBJ1-1 | 14 | TRBV14 | TGTGCCAGCAGCATACTACAGGGAGACACTGAAGCTTTCTTT | CASSILQGDTEAFF
. | TRBJ2-3 | 12 | TRBV19 | TGTGCCACGGGTCGGAGCACAGATACGCAGTATTTT | CATGRSTDTQYF
TRBD2 | TRBJ2-5 | 16 | TRBV11-2 | TGTGCCAGCAGCTTAGAGCGGGGGGTCCCCTTCCAGACCCAGTACTTC | CASSLERGVPFQTQYF
TRBD1 | TRBJ2-7 | 15 | TRBV11-3 | TGTGCCAGCAGCTTAGGAGGGACAGGGGTTCGCGAGCAGTACTTC | CASSLGGTGVREQYF
. | TRBJ2-7 | 12 | TRBV6-1 | TGTGCCAGCCGGGGTCATACCTACGAGCAGTACTTC | CASRGHTYEQYF